The present T cell receptor beta chain was sequenced within a study of blood T cells in healthy people across ages (dated by TCRdb to about 2015). Study-wide context: Template switching captured roughly one uniquely barcoded TCR beta cDNA molecule per two T cells in model experiments. Using deep sequencing normalized with unique cDNA molecular identifiers, the study measured how TCR beta repertoire diversity changes with age. To avoid experimental bias, donors of different ages were spread randomly across the sequencing lanes. Four age groups were formed from the donors: young (average approximately 15 years), middle-aged (approximately 39), aged (roughly 56) and long-lived (82). The study analyzed two additional independent replicas of 1 million unique cDNA reads from the same blood draw for two donors, one aged 18 to 30 and one aged 80 or older. Broad study findings and their caveats: The CMV infection status of donors was not known, potentially confounding age-related changes in expanded clonotypes. Estimates of total diversity based on one million sequenced T cells were considered lower bounds and underestimates. The percentage of naive T cells measured by flow cytometry correlated strongly with observed TCR beta diversity. Compared with the aged group, the long-lived group had more naive CD4+ T cells, fewer expanded clones and increased TCR diversity, suggesting age selection. Conclusive comparison of naive and antigen-experienced compartments was prevented by the profiling of bulk unsorted PBMCs. Observed TCR beta diversity per million T cells fell roughly linearly with age, and a significant reduction was already apparent by age about 36.

The approximately 39 donors, aged roughly 6 to 95 years, were systemically healthy Caucasian individuals from Russia. Approximately 9.3 milliliters of peripheral blood were drawn from each donor into EDTA-treated Vacutainer tubes. Ficoll-Paque density-gradient centrifugation was used to isolate PBMCs, with at least 7 million per sample. Trizol reagent was used to extract total RNA from PBMCs, with at least 6 micrograms per sample. The percentages of naive CD45RAhigh/CD27high T cells were determined by flow cytometry on a PBMC aliquot from every donor. This clonotype appeared a single time. There is no known antigen for this receptor. Base qualities are not provided; no much larger clone lies one nucleotide away. The library was generated by 5' RACE. Sequencer: Illumina HiSeq 2500. The second PCR ran for roughly 7 to 11 cycles and used a J-beta primer mix along with a sample-barcoded 5' primer. Each TCR beta cDNA molecule received a unique molecular identifier from a template-switch 5' adaptor carrying 12 random nucleotides. At least 3 million CDR3-containing paired-end reads were obtained from each sample. First-strand cDNA synthesis was performed from all RNA using the Mint cDNA synthesis kit, with priming by a TRBC-specific oligonucleotide. After uracil-DNA glycosylase treatment, a first 18-cycle PCR used universal primers M1SS and BC2_uni_R on all cDNA. Regarding the original processing steps: Normalization of each sample was performed by random selection of 1 million high-quality reads, each carrying a distinct molecular identifier. Reads sharing molecular identifiers were discarded rather than binned into consensus sequences. CDR3 identification, clonotype clustering and error correction used MiTCR with a Q25 quality threshold and the strictest error-elimination algorithm. A nonparametric unseen species model with Euler transformation was used to estimate lower-bound total TCR beta diversity. The public sequencing data were trimmed at Q25 with fastp and processed into clonotypes with MiXCR by TCRdb, which kept only in-frame beta chains. Entries that share a CDR3 protein sequence are merged under the most common genes and DNA. TCRdb's processing, not the authors' own work, is the source of the V and J calls. The sample table holds over 1.5 million distinct CDR3 sequences, of which less than 50% were seen once. 2% to 2.5% of the sample goes to the ten largest clones.

Sequencing was performed on blood. The receptor's source is a woman aged 40-49 years in good health.

CDR3 region: CASSTPGTVILDEQFF. The DNA sequence is TGCGCCAGCAGCACCCCCGGGACGGTGATTTTGGATGAGCAGTTCTTC. The chain was built from TRBV5-1 and TRBJ2-1; the D gene is tentatively TRBD1 or TRBD2, each matching 5 bases. The CDR3 sequence holds 16 residues, the cysteine and phenylalanine included. The CDR3 DNA has 48 bases and is translated from base 1. The germline V gene provides CDR1 SGHRS and CDR2 YFSETQ. V is pared back by 4 bases and J by 8 bases, with 22 bases lying between the germline termini.